These 20 T cell receptor beta chains share one sample of origin, sequenced in a study of graft-versus-host responses after intestinal transplantation. Here immunoSEQ multiplex PCR was the method, and the copy in TCRdb shows in-frame clones only, minus some. The sample has about 47,000 clones, about 93% seen once. Here the sequenced sample was PBMCs, taken around 800 days after a first intestinal transplant, on the day of a second. The receptors derive from a human patient who received an intestinal transplant, so some T cells may come from the graft donor.

The chain joins TRBV29-1 to TRBJ2-5; D ambiguous. Trimming pared 3 bases from V and 7 bases from J, leaving 18 bases between. The CDR3 covers 14 residues. Germline CDR1 and CDR2: SQVTM and ANQGSEA. CDR3 in DNA: TGCAGCGTTGAGGAGCAGGAGATTGAAGGGACCCAGTACTTC. This translates into CSVEEQEIEGTQYF.

This chain uses TRBV27 with TRBJ2-2, with 7 nucleotides matching TRBD2. The germline gives CDR1 MNHEY, CDR2 SMNVEV (reference sequence). Trimming cost V 8 bases and J 1 base; bases outside gene matches: 7. The CDR3 sequence is 15 residues long. As DNA, the CDR3 is TGTGCCAGCTCCGGCGGGAGATTGAACACCGGGGAGCTGTTTTTT. It specifies CASSGGRLNTGELFF.

This clone was recorded once. The rearrangement links TRBV27 to TRBJ2-7; D remains unclear. V shed 4 bases and J shed 2 bases, with 15 bases lying between them. Germline loops: CDR1 MNHEY, CDR2 SMNVEV (reference sequence). CDR3 size: 15 residues. CDR3 nucleotides: TGTGCCAGCAGTTCCCGGACCCAATTTCCCTACGAGCAGTACTTC. Translating it yields CASSSRTQFPYEQYF.

This chain links TRBV10-2 with TRBJ1-5; tentative D call: TRBD1 (6 bases). Trimming removed 10 bases from V and 4 bases from J, with 14 bases in between. The CDR3 loop spans 13 amino acids. Per the germline V gene, CDR1 is WSHSY and CDR2 is SAAADI. The CDR3 loop reads CAIMGGPNQPQHF. In nucleotides, the CDR3 is TGCGCCATCATGGGGGGGCCGAATCAGCCCCAGCATTTT.

CDR3 DNA sequence: TGTGCCAGCTCACCACAGTCACAGTCAGAGACCCAGTACTTC. It specifies CASSPQSQSETQYF. The chain employs TRBV18 and TRBJ2-5; D remains ambiguous. The CDR3 extends over 14 amino acids. Germline CDR1 reads KGHSH; CDR2 reads LQKENI. V lost 1 base, J lost 4 bases, and 10 bases lay in between.

The J gene is TRBJ2-2, the V gene TRBV18; 10 bases map to TRBD1. The V and J ends lost 6 bases and 6 bases, in that order; junction bases with no gene match: 7. The CDR3 contains 15 residues. Germline values: CDR1 KGHSH, CDR2 LQKENI. This chain's CDR3 is CASSPGQGKAGELFF. CDR3 DNA sequence: TGTGCCAGCTCGCCGGGACAGGGGAAGGCCGGGGAGCTGTTTTTT.

The chain has TRBV4-1 and TRBJ2-2; 11 bases align to TRBD2. The germline V gene encodes CDR1 MGHRA and CDR2 YSYEKL. This CDR3 comprises 15 residues. J was trimmed by 5 bases and V by 3 bases; bases with no gene match: 2. Written as DNA, the CDR3 is TGCGCCAGCAGCCAGGTAGCGGGAGGGACCGGGGAGCTGTTTTTT. It encodes CASSQVAGGTGELFF.

The chain employs TRBV28 and TRBJ2-3; TRBD1 aligns across 7 bases. This CDR3 spans 15 amino acids. Per the germline V gene, CDR1 is MDHEN and CDR2 is SYDVKM. J was trimmed by 2 bases and V by 3 bases; bases with no gene match: 5. The CDR3 loop reads CASSFGQAYTDTQYF. The DNA of the CDR3 is TGTGCCAGCAGTTTCGGACAGGCTTACACAGATACGCAGTATTTT.

V is TRBV5-5 and J is TRBJ2-5; D unclear. Germline assignment: CDR1 SGHKS and CDR2 YYEKEE (reference sequence). This CDR3 spans 15 amino acids. Deletions cut 0 bases from V and 10 bases from J, with 19 bases between. CDR3 sequence reads: CASSLVLSLPGDQYF. The CDR3 nucleotides are TGTGCCAGCAGCTTGGTTCTTAGCTTACCTGGAGACCAGTACTTC.

This rearrangement joins TRBV5-1 to TRBJ2-5; perhaps D is TRBD1 or TRBD2 (5 bases each). The CDR3 length is 15 residues. CDR1 is SGHRS and CDR2 is YFSETQ in the germline V gene. The V end was cut by 3 bases, the J end by 3 bases, with 15 bases between. The CDR3 protein is CASSSTGAWEETQYF. CDR3 nucleotide sequence: TGCGCCAGCAGCTCAACCGGGGCTTGGGAAGAGACCCAGTACTTC.

The rearrangement uses TRBV2 and TRBJ2-2; perhaps TRBD1 as D (6 bases). V lost 4 bases and J 9 bases, leaving 12 bases between the germline ends. The CDR3 runs to 13 residues. Germline lookup yields CDR1 SNHLY and CDR2 FYNNEI. CDR3: CASSGTVSWELFF. For the CDR3, the DNA is TGTGCCAGCAGTGGGACAGTAAGCTGGGAGCTGTTTTTT.

As concerns this clone: The same CDR3 also results from other DNA sequences found in this sample. V gene TRBV15 combines with J gene TRBJ2-5; possible D gene TRBD2, 7 bases. There are 15 residues in the CDR3. Trimming left V 5 bases short and J 4 bases short, with 17 bases between. Germline-derived CDR1 and CDR2 are LNHNV and YYDKDF (reference sequence). CDR3 coding DNA: TGTGCCACCAGCTCTTACAGGGAGGGCACAGAGACCCAGTACTTC. This codes for CATSSYREGTETQYF.

The chain combines TRBV7-2 with TRBJ2-5; TRBD2 might be the D (5 bases). The J call may be faulty, since TRBJ2-7 better matches the DNA end. Germline CDR1 and CDR2: SGHTA and FQGNSA. CDR3 size: 14 residues. The CDR3 loop is CASSLIPGSYEQYF. The CDR3 bases are TGTGCCAGCAGCTTAATTCCGGGGAGCTACGAGCAGTACTTC.

This clone was picked up one time. The CDR3 sequence is CASSQSGVEQYF. As DNA, the CDR3 is TGTGCCAGCAGCCAGTCAGGGGTCGAGCAGTACTTC. The chain carries TRBV14 and TRBJ2-5; maybe TRBD1 (6 bases). The J call is in doubt because the DNA end fits TRBJ2-7 better. Per germline, CDR1 SGHDN and CDR2 FVKESK. CDR3 length: 12 residues.

V is TRBV9 and J is TRBJ2-1, with 7 nucleotides matching TRBD2. V was clipped by 4 bases and J by 0 bases; unmatched bases: 7. Germline assignment: CDR1 SGDLS and CDR2 YYNGEE. This CDR3 is 16 amino acids long. CDR3 coding DNA: TGTGCCAGCAGCCTACTAGCGCGACACTCCTACAATGAGCAGTTCTTC. Amino acids: CASSLLARHSYNEQFF. Combining the CDR3 with reference TRBV9 and TRBJ2-1 gives the whole variable domain DSGVTQTPKHLITATGQRVTLRCSPRSGDLSVYWYQQSLDQGLQFLIQYYNGEERAKGNILERFSAQQFPDLHSELNLSSLELGDSALYFCASSLLARHSYNEQFFGPGTRLTVL.

This chain links TRBV30 with TRBJ1-3; D not certain. The CDR3 covers 12 residues. Looked up from germline, CDR1 is GTSNPN and CDR2 is SVGIG (reference sequence). The V end was cut by 4 bases, the J end by 4 bases, with 8 bases between. The CDR3 bases are TGTGCCTGGATAGGGTACGGAAACACCATATATTTT. It yields the protein CAWIGYGNTIYF.

J is TRBJ2-7 and V is TRBV6-5, with a tentative D call TRBD2 (5 bases). CDR3 length: 14 amino acids. The germline CDR1 and CDR2 sequences are MNHEY and SVGAGI. The V gene lost 3 bases and the J gene lost 1 base, with 10 bases spanning the gap. The CDR3 sequence: CASSYLRGSYEQYF. CDR3 DNA sequence: TGTGCCAGCAGTTATTTACGAGGGTCCTACGAGCAGTACTTC.

The V and J genes are TRBV7-3 and TRBJ1-1; D perhaps matches TRBD1 (6 bases). The CDR3 extends over 16 amino acids. The V and J ends lost 5 bases and 7 bases respectively, with 23 bases between them. Per germline, CDR1 SGHTA and CDR2 FQGTGA. This CDR3 is CASSLGGFNRDNEAFF. Here the CDR3 DNA reads TGTGCCAGCAGCCTAGGAGGGTTTAATAGGGACAATGAAGCTTTCTTT. Based on the CDR3 plus reference TRBV7-3 and TRBJ1-1, the full variable domain is GAGVSQTPSNKVTEKGKYVELRCDPISGHTALYWYRQSLGQGPEFLIYFQGTGAADDSGLPNDRFFAVRPEGSVSTLKIQRTERGDSAVYLCASSLGGFNRDNEAFFGQGTRLTVV.

The V call is TRBV5-4, the J call TRBJ1-2, with TRBD1 as a possible D gene (5 bases). The CDR3 has 13 residues. The V gene lost 3 bases and the J gene lost 8 bases, with 14 bases spanning the gap. CDR1 and CDR2 from the germline V gene are SGHNT and YYREEE (reference sequence). The CDR3 region has the DNA TGTGCCAGCAGCTGGGGGGAACTGGGCGGCTACACCTTC. This translates into CASSWGELGGYTF.

This clone was found once. V usage is TRBV28 and J usage is TRBJ1-2, with a tentative D call TRBD1 (6 bases). CDR3 length equals 15 residues. The germline gives CDR1 MDHEN, CDR2 SYDVKM. Trimming cost V 1 base and J 5 bases, with 14 bases left between them. CDR3 sequence (DNA): TGTGCCAGCAGTTTATCTCCCAGGGGTCTATATGGCTACACCTTC. It yields the protein CASSLSPRGLYGYTF.